The 20 T cell receptor beta chains below all came from one sample that was sequenced in a study of CD8+ T cells in alopecia areata. Extraction and reverse transcription of RNA yielded cDNA as the sequencing template. The repertoire was sequenced with immunoSEQ multiplex PCR; TCRdb's copy has only in-frame clones and lacks some. The profile shows some 190,000 clones, 60% of them singletons. As for treatment: oral pan-JAK inhibitor, 5-10 mg twice daily. The sample was CD4+ T cells sorted from blood, taken at week 24, from a patient treated with tofacitinib. The receptors were gathered from a human donor with alopecia areata.

This chain uses TRBV2 with TRBJ1-5; TRBD1 might be the D (6 bases). In germline, CDR1 is SNHLY, CDR2 FYNNEI. The CDR3 is 12 residues long. Here the CDR3 DNA reads TGTGCGGGCGGCAGGGGTAGACAGCCCCAGCATTTT. This gives the protein CAGGRGRQPQHF. The variable domain in full, with the rest retrieved from reference TRBV2 and TRBJ1-5, is EPEVTQTPSHQVTQMGQEVILRCVPISNHLYFYWYRQILGQKVEFLVSFYNNEISEKSEIFDDQFSVERPDGSNFTLKIRSTKLEDSAMYFCAGGRGRQPQHFGDGTRLSIL.

This chain links TRBV29-1 with TRBJ2-3; 9 bases line up with TRBD2. The CDR3 consists of 16 residues. The V segment lost 3 bases and the J segment 5 bases; nucleotides outside the gene matches: 12. Germline CDR1 SQVTM, CDR2 ANQGSEA. CDR3 sequence (DNA): TGCAGCGTTGACTCCCGCGGGGGGGGACCGGGAGATACGCAGTATTTT. This sequence encodes CSVDSRGGGPGDTQYF.

The chain employs TRBV30 and TRBJ1-6, with TRBD1 matching over 7 bases. The CDR3 has 15 residues. Germline lookup yields CDR1 GTSNPN and CDR2 SVGIG (reference sequence). With 0 bases clipped from V and 6 bases from J, the junction kept 5 bases outside the gene matches. The CDR3 bases are TGTGCCTGGAGTGTAAGGGGGCGCAGTAATTCACCCCTCCACTTT. Translating gives CAWSVRGRSNSPLHF.

This chain connects TRBV29-1 to TRBJ2-3; a possible D gene is TRBD2 (6 bases). The germline gives CDR1 SQVTM, CDR2 ANQGSEA. V gave up 4 bases and J gave up 0 bases, with 11 bases separating them. The CDR3 is made up of 14 amino acids. CDR3 sequence: CSVAWRGSTDTQYF. CDR3 DNA sequence: TGCAGCGTTGCTTGGCGGGGCAGCACAGATACGCAGTATTTT.

V is TRBV11-2 and J is TRBJ2-1; TRBD1 or TRBD2 may be the D gene (5 bases each). Germline V gene data show CDR1 as SGHAT and CDR2 as FQNNGV. V was pared by 1 base and J by 2 bases, with 9 bases between. The CDR3 is made up of 15 amino acids. The CDR3: CASSLGQGAYNEQFF. The CDR3 DNA reads as TGTGCCAGCAGCTTAGGTCAGGGAGCCTACAATGAGCAGTTCTTC.

The chain carries TRBV4-3 and TRBJ1-2; no clear D gene. Trimming took 1 base from V and 11 from J, leaving 14 bases between them. The CDR3 runs to 13 residues. CDR1 and CDR2 from the germline V gene are LGHNA and YSLEER. CDR3 DNA: TGCGCCAGCAGCCAAGTGTCTGCGGGGTGGTACACCTTC. Its protein is CASSQVSAGWYTF.

The CDR3 region has the DNA TGTGCCACCCGGAGTGGGGGGAGCTCCTACGAGCAGTACTTC. The encoded protein is CATRSGGSSYEQYF. The genes are TRBV15 and TRBJ2-7; TRBD2 might be the D (6 bases). This CDR3 has 14 amino acids. CDR1 is LNHNV, CDR2 YYDKDF, per germline (reference sequence). Trimming removed 8 bases from V and 0 bases from J, with 14 bases in between. The full variable domain, in which reference TRBV15 and TRBJ2-7 provide the parts outside the CDR3, is DAMVIQNPRYQVTQFGKPVTLSCSQTLNHNVMYWYQQKSSQAPKLLFHYYDKDFNNEADTPDNFQSRRPNTSFCFLDIRSPGLGDTAMYLCATRSGGSSYEQYFGPGTRLTVT.

The chain is built from TRBV6-1 and TRBJ1-2; 8 bases match TRBD1. The germline gives CDR1 MNHNS, CDR2 SASEGT. The V gene end was trimmed by 0 bases and the J gene end by 4 bases; junction bases not matched to a gene: 10. The CDR3 contains 17 residues. For the CDR3, the DNA is TGTGCCAGCAGTGAAGCCGTCGGCAGGGGGCTCGGCTATGGCTACACCTTC. This encodes CASSEAVGRGLGYGYTF.

This sequence joins TRBV7-2 and TRBJ2-3; the match to TRBD2 covers 12 bases. With 3 bases clipped from V and 1 base from J, the junction kept 2 bases outside the gene matches. CDR3 length: 16 residues. From germline, CDR1 is SGHTA and CDR2 FQGNSA. The CDR3 is CASSFRLAGGTDTQYF. The CDR3 bases are TGTGCCAGCAGCTTTAGACTAGCGGGGGGCACAGATACGCAGTATTTT.

This clone occurred once. J is TRBJ1-2 and V is TRBV7-3; D gene ambiguous. The V gene's germline CDR1 is SGHTA and CDR2 FQGTGA. V was trimmed by 3 bases and J by 0 bases, leaving 14 bases between them. CDR3 length: 16 amino acids. CDR3: CASSFIHRGANYGYTF. DNA of the CDR3: TGTGCCAGCAGCTTTATCCATCGGGGAGCTAACTATGGCTACACCTTC.

The V call is TRBV6-5, the J call TRBJ2-7; 12 bases agree with TRBD1. Trimming took 5 bases from V and 9 from J; bases not matched to a gene: 8. This CDR3 contains 14 residues. Germline V lookup: CDR1 MNHEY, CDR2 SVGAGI. The CDR3 DNA reads as TGTGCCAGCAGTACCGGGACAGGGGGCTTTAGGCAGTACTTC. Protein: CASSTGTGGFRQYF.

This clone was seen once. The V gene is TRBV4-3, the J gene TRBJ2-7; D call uncertain. The CDR3 is 14 residues long. Trimming stripped 0 bases from V and 0 bases from J, with 6 bases between. The germline gives CDR1 LGHNA, CDR2 YSLEER. DNA of the CDR3: TGCGCCAGCAGCCAAGAATGGAGCTCCTACGAGCAGTACTTC. The encoded protein is CASSQEWSSYEQYF.

This chain uses TRBV10-2 with TRBJ2-3; D may be TRBD2 (5 bases). This CDR3 spans 16 amino acids. CDR1 WSHSY and CDR2 SAAADI come from the germline V gene. Trimming left V 0 bases short and J 1 base short, with 11 bases between. CDR3 amino acids: CASSESNWGGTDTQYF. DNA of the CDR3: TGCGCCAGCAGTGAGTCTAATTGGGGAGGCACAGATACGCAGTATTTT.

The CDR3 spells CASGPDRGNGYTF. The CDR3 bases are TGTGCTAGTGGTCCAGACAGGGGAAATGGCTACACCTTC. V and J are TRBV12-5 and TRBJ1-2; 8 bases line up with TRBD1. With 5 bases clipped from V and 6 bases from J, the junction kept 5 bases outside the gene matches. The CDR3 covers 13 residues. CDR1 and CDR2 (germline): LGHNT, FRNRAP.

The CDR3 sequence is CASSSVSGARDGVHF. In DNA form, the CDR3 reads TGTGCCAGCAGTTCGGTTTCGGGGGCACGGGACGGAGTACATTTT. The chain joins TRBV27 to TRBJ1-5; a weak D match, TRBD1 (6 bases). CDR3 length: 15 amino acids. Per germline, CDR1 MNHEY and CDR2 SMNVEV (reference sequence). The germline V and J ends were trimmed by 4 bases and 16 bases, with 26 bases remaining between them.

This chain uses TRBV29-1 with TRBJ2-7, with D hard to call. This CDR3 has 13 amino acids. Looked up from germline, CDR1 is SQVTM and CDR2 is ANQGSEA. Trimming stripped 7 bases from V and 2 bases from J, with 15 bases between. This chain's CDR3 is CSALSRKTYEQYF. In DNA form, the CDR3 reads TGCAGCGCCTTAAGTCGGAAAACCTACGAGCAGTACTTC.

The gene calls are TRBV15 and TRBJ2-5; 7 bases map to TRBD2. The CDR3 is 14 amino acids. The germline V gene encodes CDR1 LNHNV and CDR2 YYDKDF (reference sequence). Losses at the gene ends were 3 bases for V and 3 bases for J; bases not matched to a gene: 4. CDR3 region: CATSRGGGEETQYF. The CDR3 bases are TGTGCCACCAGCAGGGGGGGAGGGGAAGAGACCCAGTACTTC.

The V and J genes are TRBV2 and TRBJ2-1; D gene ambiguous. The length of the CDR3 is 13 residues. Germline V gene lookup returns CDR1 SNHLY and CDR2 FYNNEI. V lost 7 bases and J 6 bases, leaving 13 bases between the germline ends. The CDR3 nucleotides read TGTGCCAGCACATCTTTAGTGGGCAATGAGCAGTTCTTC. Residues: CASTSLVGNEQFF.

For this clone: This sample also contains other DNA sequences that code for the same CDR3. The chain has TRBV15 and TRBJ2-2, with D perhaps matching TRBD1 or TRBD2 (5 bases each). This CDR3 has 13 residues. Between the trimmed V and J ends, which lost 3 bases and 6 bases, there was a span of 8 bases. Germline V lookup: CDR1 LNHNV, CDR2 YYDKDF (reference sequence). The CDR3 is CATSSRGAGELFF. In DNA form, the CDR3 reads TGTGCCACCAGCAGCCGAGGGGCCGGGGAGCTGTTTTTT.

The chain uses TRBV29-1 and TRBJ2-3; D is unclear. The germline gives CDR1 SQVTM, CDR2 ANQGSEA. The CDR3 covers 12 residues. The ends were cut back, 7 bases at V and 3 bases at J, with 11 bases in the middle. The CDR3 here is CSASPQTDTQYF. Here the CDR3 DNA reads TGCAGCGCATCCCCCCAGACAGATACGCAGTATTTT.